This T cell receptor (beta chain) was recorded in a study of tumor-infiltrating lymphocytes in primary liver carcinoma. Overall study findings and caveats: The 250 largest clones made up significantly more of tumor than blood repertoires (p = 0.039). Overlap between tumor regions exceeded overlap of tumor with adjacent tissue or blood.

A word on this clonotype: Its antigen remains unknown. Sequence at one end of the junction differs from germline and may be a read error.

The CDR3 consists of 15 residues. Germline V gene lookup returns CDR1 SGHDN and CDR2 FVKESK. In addition to blood RNA drawn from unsorted whole blood, germline DNA was extracted. TCR beta cDNA was made from roughly 500 ng total RNA with a constant-region primer. Employing slightly modified ARM-PCR, three nested multiplex PCR rounds were run, and these gave rise to the TCR beta libraries. The study ran its first two PCR rounds for around 9 cycles each, using TRBV1-TRBV30 forward primers and a C-beta reverse primer. TCRdb analysed the multiplex PCR reads with MiXCR anew, one entry per CDR3 protein. This sample yields 150,000 to 200,000 distinct CDR3 sequences, of which about 60% are seen a single time; approximately 68% belongs to the top ten.

The sequenced sample was peripheral blood. The V gene is TRBV14, the J gene TRBJ2-7; tentative D call: TRBD2 (6 bases). The sequence came from a man aged 40-49 years with primary liver carcinoma and hepatitis B virus infection. CDR3 sequence reads: CASSQERGYPYVQYF. CDR3 sequence (DNA): TGTGCCAGCAGCCAAGAACGGGGGTACCCATACGTGCAGTACTTC.